A selection of T cell receptor beta chains follows, all from one sample in a study of siplizumab effects on memory and regulatory T cells. This table comes from immunoSEQ multiplex PCR, and its TCRdb copy is limited to in-frame clones, with some not included. The sample lists roughly 60,000 clones, roughly 97% occurring once. The sequencing input was naive CD8+ T cells sorted from blood. These TCRs come from a human donor in good health. The conserved cysteine and the conserved F or W are not part of the CDR3 here. Each record gives: J gene, V gene, CDR3 protein.

j_call: TRBJ1-1; v_call: TRBV2; cdr3_aa: ASRVLGDSNTEAF
j_call: TRBJ1-1; v_call: TRBV6-5; cdr3_aa: ASSPGYEAF
j_call: TRBJ1-5; v_call: TRBV28; cdr3_aa: ASSFQGADQPQH
j_call: TRBJ2-5; v_call: TRBV15; cdr3_aa: ATSRVKGGAETQY
j_call: TRBJ2-7; v_call: TRBV14; cdr3_aa: ASSQDPGWEQY
j_call: TRBJ2-7; v_call: TRBV9; cdr3_aa: ASSVESGAHEQY
j_call: TRBJ1-2; v_call: TRBV21-1; cdr3_aa: ASRRADYGYT
j_call: TRBJ2-7; v_call: TRBV25-1; cdr3_aa: ASRSGESYEQY
j_call: TRBJ1-3; v_call: TRBV7-2; cdr3_aa: ASSTTGNTIY
j_call: TRBJ2-2; v_call: TRBV9; cdr3_aa: ASSEQGWIHGELF
j_call: TRBJ2-2; v_call: TRBV6-5; cdr3_aa: ASSYSRVTGELF
j_call: TRBJ1-1; v_call: TRBV19; cdr3_aa: ASSINGGTEAF